This T cell receptor (beta chain) is from a study of post-analysis software for immune sequencing data. Points from the study as a whole: Comparison of patients with controls showed a handful of TRBV segments more frequent in patients, TRBV5-6, TRBV5-1 and TRBV20-1 among them.

Worth noting for this clonotype: Its specificity is unknown.

TCR beta libraries were prepared from cDNA with unique molecular identifiers. TCRdb itself ran the PCR reads through MiXCR, one entry per CDR3 protein. The sample gives almost 700,000 distinct CDR3 sequences, more than 50% of which show up once; approximately 10% is in the top ten. Germline loops: CDR1 MNHEY, CDR2 SVGAGI. Trimming removed 7 bases from V and 0 bases from J; junction bases left unmatched: 11. The CDR3 runs 17 residues. The sample taken for sequencing was blood. The sequence was obtained from a girl under 10 years old with multiple sclerosis. V usage is TRBV6-5 and J usage is TRBJ2-3, with 9 bases matching TRBD2. The CDR3, as DNA: TGTGCCAGCATTTTGACTAGCGGAGATCCTAGCACAGATACGCAGTATTTT. Encoded protein: CASILTSGDPSTDTQYF.